This TCR beta chain comes out of a study of T cell changes during pregnancy in multiple sclerosis (dated by TCRdb to between 2018 and 2021). The study in broad terms: The study looked at changes in the T cell repertoire across pregnancy in women with multiple sclerosis.

This clone was detected only once. No cognate antigen has been identified for it. No base quality values were provided; no much bigger clone lies one nucleotide off. The protocol used for the library was the immunoSEQ multiplex PCR assay. Not all clones reach the TCRdb copy of this immuneACCESS table, which keeps in-frame sequences only. Checked studies attribute under half of the gap to unresolved V genes and leave the rest unexplained. The sample contains tens of thousands of clones, more than 75% of them found a single time. The top ten clonotypes cover 3.3% of the sample. Sequences were derived from peripheral blood, sampled in the first trimester of pregnancy. This receptor was taken from a female donor in good health, enrolled as a control in a pregnancy study.

The CDR3 protein: CSVERLAKNIQYF. The nucleotide sequence reads TGCAGCGTTGAGAGACTAGCCAAAAACATTCAGTACTTC. The sequence links TRBV29-1 to TRBJ2-4, with the D segment identity uncertain. CDR1 and CDR2 are read off the germline V gene as SQVTM and ANQGSEA. V lost 3 bases and J lost 0 bases; the stretch between them is 6 bases long. The CDR3 runs 13 residues from the cysteine to the phenylalanine. The sequence is cut down to CDR3 DNA, 39 bases in frame from base 1.